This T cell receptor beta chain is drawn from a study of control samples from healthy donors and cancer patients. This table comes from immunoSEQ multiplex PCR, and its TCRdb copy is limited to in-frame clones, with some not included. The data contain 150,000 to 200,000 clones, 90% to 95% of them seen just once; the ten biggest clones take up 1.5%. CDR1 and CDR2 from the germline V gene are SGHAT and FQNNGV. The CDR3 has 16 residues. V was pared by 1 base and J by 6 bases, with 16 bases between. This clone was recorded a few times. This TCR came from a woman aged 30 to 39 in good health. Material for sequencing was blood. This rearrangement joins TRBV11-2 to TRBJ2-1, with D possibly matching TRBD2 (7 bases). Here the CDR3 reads CASSLGSSGGINEQFF. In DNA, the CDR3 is TGTGCCAGCAGCTTAGGGTCGTCGGGGGGCATCAATGAGCAGTTCTTC.